These T cell receptor beta chains were read from a single sample in a study of CD8 T cells in Susac syndrome. In TCRdb, the immunoSEQ multiplex PCR reads were re-called with MiXCR into one record per CDR3 protein. The table lists about 190,000 distinct CDR3 sequences, approximately 95% of them singletons. The sequencing input was CD4+ T cells from PBMCs. The receptor set was obtained from a human donor with Susac syndrome. Both conserved end residues are part of each CDR3. D genes are given only for firm matches.

J	V	D	CDR3
TRBJ1-6	TRBV2	NA	CASSLGRANSPLHF
TRBJ2-7	TRBV6-1	NA	CASSETFWGSYEQYF
TRBJ1-6	TRBV5-1	NA	CASSYGTGDSPLHF
TRBJ2-7	TRBV6-6	TRBD2	CASSYRGGKAYEQYF
TRBJ1-2	TRBV19	NA	CASSIARTDIYGYTF
TRBJ2-4	TRBV12-3/TRBV12-4	NA	CASSFGGLAKNIQYF
TRBJ2-3	TRBV9	NA	CASSPHMGNPSATTDTQYF
TRBJ2-3	TRBV7-2	NA	CASSFSGISDTQYF
TRBJ2-7	TRBV6-1	NA	CASGTKHYEQYF
TRBJ1-5	TRBV20-1	TRBD1	CSAQTGGRAQHF
TRBJ2-3	TRBV10-3	TRBD2	CAITRGRYTDTQYF
TRBJ2-1	TRBV7-2	NA	CASSKTAYNEQFF
TRBJ1-1	TRBV5-1	NA	CASSLTEGRGTEAFF
TRBJ2-7	TRBV4-1	NA	CASSLAPNEQYF
TRBJ2-7	TRBV27	TRBD1	CASSTPGQGKEQYF
TRBJ2-2	TRBV29-1	NA	CSFLGQITGELFF
TRBJ2-3	TRBV30	NA	CAWSVQGTDTQYF